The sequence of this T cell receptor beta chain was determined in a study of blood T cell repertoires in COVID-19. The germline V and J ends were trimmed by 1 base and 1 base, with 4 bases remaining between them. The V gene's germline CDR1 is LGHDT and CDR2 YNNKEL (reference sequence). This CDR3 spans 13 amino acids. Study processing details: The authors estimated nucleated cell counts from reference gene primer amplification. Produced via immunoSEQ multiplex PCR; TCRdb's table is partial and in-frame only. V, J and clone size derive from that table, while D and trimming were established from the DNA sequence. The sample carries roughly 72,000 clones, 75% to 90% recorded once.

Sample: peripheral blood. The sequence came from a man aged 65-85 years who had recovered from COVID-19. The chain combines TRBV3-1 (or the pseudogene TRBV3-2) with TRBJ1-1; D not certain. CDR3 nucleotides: TGTGCCAGCAGCCAAGGGCAGAACACTGAAGCTTTCTTT. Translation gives CASSQGQNTEAFF.